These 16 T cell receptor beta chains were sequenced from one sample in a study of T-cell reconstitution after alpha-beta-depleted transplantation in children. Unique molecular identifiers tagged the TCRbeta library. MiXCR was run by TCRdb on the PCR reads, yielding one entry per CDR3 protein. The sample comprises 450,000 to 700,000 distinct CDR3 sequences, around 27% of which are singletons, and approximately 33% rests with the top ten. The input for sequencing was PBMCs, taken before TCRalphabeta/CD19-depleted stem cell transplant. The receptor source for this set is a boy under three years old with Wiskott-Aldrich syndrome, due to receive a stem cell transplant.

In DNA, the CDR3 is TGCAGCTCGGGGGGTAATGAGCAGTTCTTC. Translated: CSSGGNEQFF. This rearrangement joins TRBV29-1 to TRBJ2-1, with 7 positions matching TRBD2. The CDR3 loop spans 10 amino acids. Germline CDR1 SQVTM, CDR2 ANQGSEA. The J segment lost 7 bases and the V segment lost 8 bases, leaving 2 bases of the junction unmatched.

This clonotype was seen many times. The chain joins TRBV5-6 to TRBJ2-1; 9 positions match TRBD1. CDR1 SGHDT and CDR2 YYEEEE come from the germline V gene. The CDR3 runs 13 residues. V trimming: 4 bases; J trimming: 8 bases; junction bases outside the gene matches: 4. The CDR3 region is CASSRTGVDEQFF. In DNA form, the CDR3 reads TGTGCCAGCAGCAGGACAGGGGTCGATGAGCAGTTCTTC.

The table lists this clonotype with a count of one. CDR3 in amino acids: CASSQDPPEAFF. Written as DNA, the CDR3 is TGCGCCAGCAGCCAAGATCCCCCTGAAGCTTTCTTT. This chain connects TRBV4-1 to TRBJ1-1; D not resolved. The CDR3 totals 12 residues. Trimming took 0 bases from V and 6 from J, leaving 5 bases between them. Germline CDR1 is MGHRA and CDR2 is YSYEKL.

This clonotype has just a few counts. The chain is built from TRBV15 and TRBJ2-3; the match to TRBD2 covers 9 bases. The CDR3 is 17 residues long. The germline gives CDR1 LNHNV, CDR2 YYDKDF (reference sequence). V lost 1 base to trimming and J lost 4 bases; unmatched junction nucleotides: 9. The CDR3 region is CATSRGWRTSVADTQYF. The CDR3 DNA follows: TGTGCCACCAGCAGAGGGTGGAGGACTAGCGTGGCAGATACGCAGTATTTT. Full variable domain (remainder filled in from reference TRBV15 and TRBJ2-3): DAMVIQNPRYQVTQFGKPVTLSCSQTLNHNVMYWYQQKSSQAPKLLFHYYDKDFNNEADTPDNFQSRRPNTSFCFLDIRSPGLGDTAMYLCATSRGWRTSVADTQYFGPGTRLTVL.

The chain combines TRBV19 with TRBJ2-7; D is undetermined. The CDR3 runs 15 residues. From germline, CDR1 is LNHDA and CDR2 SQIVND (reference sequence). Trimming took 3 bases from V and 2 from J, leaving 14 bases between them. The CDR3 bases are TGTGCCAGTAGTATTAGACCCCCTGGCCCCTACGAGCAGTACTTC. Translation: CASSIRPPGPYEQYF.

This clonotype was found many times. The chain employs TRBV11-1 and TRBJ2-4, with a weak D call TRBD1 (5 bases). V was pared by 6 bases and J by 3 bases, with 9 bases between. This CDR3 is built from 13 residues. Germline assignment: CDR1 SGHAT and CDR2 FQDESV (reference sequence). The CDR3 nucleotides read TGTGCCAGCAGGGCCAGGGACAAAAACATTCAGTACTTC. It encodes CASRARDKNIQYF.

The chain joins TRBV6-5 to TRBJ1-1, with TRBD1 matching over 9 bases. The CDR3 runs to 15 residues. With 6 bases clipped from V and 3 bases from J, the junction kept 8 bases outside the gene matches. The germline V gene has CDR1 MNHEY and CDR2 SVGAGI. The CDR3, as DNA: TGTGCCAGCAGCCGATCGACAGGGGGGTACACTGAAGCTTTCTTT. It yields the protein CASSRSTGGYTEAFF.

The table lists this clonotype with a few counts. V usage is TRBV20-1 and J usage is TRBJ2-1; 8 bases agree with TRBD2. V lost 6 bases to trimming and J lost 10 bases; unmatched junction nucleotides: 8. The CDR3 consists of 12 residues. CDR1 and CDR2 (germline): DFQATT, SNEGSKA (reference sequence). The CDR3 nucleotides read TGCAGTGCCCGGACTAGCCTCGGGGAGCAGTTCTTC. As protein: CSARTSLGEQFF.

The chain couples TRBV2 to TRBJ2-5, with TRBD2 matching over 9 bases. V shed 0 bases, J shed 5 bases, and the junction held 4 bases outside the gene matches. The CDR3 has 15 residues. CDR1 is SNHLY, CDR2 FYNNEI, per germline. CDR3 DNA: TGTGCCAGCAGTGAAGCGGGGACTAGCTATGAGACCCAGTACTTC. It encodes CASSEAGTSYETQYF.

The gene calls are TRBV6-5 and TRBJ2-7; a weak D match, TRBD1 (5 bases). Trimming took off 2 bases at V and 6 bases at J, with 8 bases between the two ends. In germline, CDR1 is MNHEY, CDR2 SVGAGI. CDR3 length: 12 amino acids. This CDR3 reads CASSYARGEQYF. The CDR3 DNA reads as TGTGCCAGCAGTTACGCTAGGGGCGAGCAGTACTTC.

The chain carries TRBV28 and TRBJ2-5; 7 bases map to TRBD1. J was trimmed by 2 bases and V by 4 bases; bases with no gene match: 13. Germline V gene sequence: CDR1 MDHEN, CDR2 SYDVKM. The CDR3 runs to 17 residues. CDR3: CASSSTLGTDQQETQYF. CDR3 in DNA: TGTGCCAGCAGTTCAACCCTCGGGACAGATCAACAAGAGACCCAGTACTTC.

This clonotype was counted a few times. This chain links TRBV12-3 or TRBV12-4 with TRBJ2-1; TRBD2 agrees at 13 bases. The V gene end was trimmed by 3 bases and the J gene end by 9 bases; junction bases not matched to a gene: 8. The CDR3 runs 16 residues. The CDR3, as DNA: TGTGCCAGCAGTTTCCCCGGACTAGCGGGAGCCACTGAGCAGTTCTTC. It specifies CASSFPGLAGATEQFF.

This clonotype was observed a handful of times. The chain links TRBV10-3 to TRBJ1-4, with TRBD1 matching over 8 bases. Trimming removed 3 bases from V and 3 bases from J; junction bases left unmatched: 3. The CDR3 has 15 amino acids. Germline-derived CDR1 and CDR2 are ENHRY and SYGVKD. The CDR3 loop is CAISEGTGPNEKLFF. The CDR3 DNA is TGTGCCATCAGTGAAGGGACAGGACCTAATGAAAAACTGTTTTTT.

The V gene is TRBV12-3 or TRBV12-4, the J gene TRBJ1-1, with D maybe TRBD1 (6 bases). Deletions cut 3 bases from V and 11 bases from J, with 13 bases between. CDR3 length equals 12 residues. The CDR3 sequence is CASSLIRGAAFF. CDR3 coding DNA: TGTGCCAGCAGTTTGATCAGGGGTGCTGCTTTCTTT.

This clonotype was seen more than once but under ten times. This CDR3 is CASSEDRGANEQFF. CDR3 coding DNA: TGTGCCAGCAGCGAGGACAGGGGAGCCAATGAGCAGTTCTTC. The rearrangement joins TRBV9 to TRBJ2-1, with 9 bases aligning to TRBD1. V was pared by 3 bases and J by 6 bases, with 4 bases of the junction left unmatched. The germline V gene encodes CDR1 SGDLS and CDR2 YYNGEE. This CDR3 is 14 amino acids long. Together with reference TRBV9 and TRBJ2-1, the CDR3 gives the full variable domain: DSGVTQTPKHLITATGQRVTLRCSPRSGDLSVYWYQQSLDQGLQFLIQYYNGEERAKGNILERFSAQQFPDLHSELNLSSLELGDSALYFCASSEDRGANEQFFGPGTRLTVL.

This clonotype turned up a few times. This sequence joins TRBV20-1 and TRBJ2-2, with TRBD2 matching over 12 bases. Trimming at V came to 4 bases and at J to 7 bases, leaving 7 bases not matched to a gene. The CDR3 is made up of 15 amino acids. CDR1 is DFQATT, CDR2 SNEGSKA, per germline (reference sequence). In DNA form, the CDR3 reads TGCAGTGCTACCCCTAGCGGGAGGGCAGTCGGGGAGCTGTTTTTT. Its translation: CSATPSGRAVGELFF.